The 8 T cell receptor beta chains reported below all come from one sample, sequenced in a study of blood T cell repertoires in COVID-19. Assay: immunoSEQ multiplex PCR; the TCRdb copy retains only in-frame clones and omits some. The sample contains about 58,000 clones, more than 60% of which appear only once. Sequenced sample: peripheral blood. Receptors were obtained from a human donor in a cohort sampled during active COVID-19.

The rearrangement joins TRBV28 to TRBJ2-1; TRBD2 matches 8 bases. The CDR3 runs to 16 residues. The germline V gene encodes CDR1 MDHEN and CDR2 SYDVKM. The trim removed 6 bases at V and 0 bases at J, leaving 7 bases unmatched. The CDR3 nucleotides read TGTGCCAGCAGGCCAGCGGGAGATCTCTCCTACAATGAGCAGTTCTTC. Amino acids: CASRPAGDLSYNEQFF.

The chain recombines TRBV13 with TRBJ2-7; 7 bases are shared with TRBD1. The CDR3 is 15 residues long. Per germline, CDR1 PRHDT and CDR2 FYEKMQ (reference sequence). V lost 4 bases, J lost 2 bases, and 8 bases stayed unmatched. The CDR3 DNA is TGTGCCAGCAGCTCTTATCAGGGGGTTACCTACGAGCAGTACTTC. It codes for CASSSYQGVTYEQYF.

The chain combines TRBV28 with TRBJ1-1; the D is unclear. This CDR3 is built from 13 residues. Germline CDR1 and CDR2: MDHEN and SYDVKM. V was shortened by 3 bases and J by 1 base, with 6 bases between the two germline ends. CDR3 coding DNA: TGTGCCAGCAGTTTGGCCCGGAACACTGAAGCTTTCTTT. Protein sequence: CASSLARNTEAFF.

This clone was observed a handful of times. The chain joins TRBV19 to TRBJ1-4; D unresolved. Germline V gives CDR1 LNHDA, CDR2 SQIVND (reference sequence). Trimming cost V 3 bases and J 6 bases, with 8 bases left between them. The CDR3 contains 13 residues. The CDR3 region is CASSISAYEKLFF. CDR3 sequence (DNA): TGTGCCAGTAGTATTAGCGCCTATGAAAAACTGTTTTTT.

This clone was found many times. The chain employs TRBV28 and TRBJ1-1, with 9 bases lining up with TRBD1. Trimming at V came to 11 bases and at J to 0 bases, leaving 4 bases not matched to a gene. CDR3 length: 13 residues. Germline assignment: CDR1 MDHEN and CDR2 SYDVKM. The CDR3 loop is CAGTGPLNTEAFF. The CDR3, as DNA: TGTGCCGGGACAGGGCCCCTGAACACTGAAGCTTTCTTT.

The V gene is TRBV27, the J gene TRBJ1-1; a possible D gene is TRBD1 (5 bases). Germline loops: CDR1 MNHEY, CDR2 SMNVEV (reference sequence). The CDR3 runs 15 residues. V was cut by 5 bases and J by 4 bases, with 17 bases left in between. As DNA, the CDR3 is TGTGCCAGCAGTGACTGGGCCGGGGGAAGCACTGAAGCTTTCTTT. It codes for CASSDWAGGSTEAFF.

The chain has TRBV10-2 and TRBJ1-1; 7 positions match TRBD1. The V gene end was trimmed by 3 bases and the J gene end by 0 bases; junction bases not matched to a gene: 4. There are 15 residues in the CDR3. CDR1 and CDR2 from the germline V gene are WSHSY and SAAADI. Here the CDR3 reads CASSDPGQMNTEAFF. CDR3 sequence (DNA): TGCGCCAGCAGTGACCCGGGACAGATGAACACTGAAGCTTTCTTT.

V is TRBV7-9 and J is TRBJ2-7; D may be TRBD2 (5 bases). The CDR3 is 14 residues long. The V and J ends lost 5 bases and 0 bases respectively, with 11 bases between them. CDR1 is SEHNR and CDR2 is FQNEAQ in the germline V gene (reference sequence). The CDR3 loop reads CASSIVGSSYEQYF. The CDR3, as DNA: TGTGCCAGCAGCATCGTAGGGAGCTCCTACGAGCAGTACTTC.